Presented here are 3 T cell receptor beta chains from one specimen sequenced in a study of T-cell memory formation after mild COVID-19. TCRdb re-called the 5' RACE reads with MiXCR, one entry per CDR3 protein. Here the sample spans tens of thousands of distinct CDR3 sequences, 10% to 15% being singletons. Sequenced material: PBMCs or a T cell subset sorted from them (not recorded which). The receptors were sampled from an adult woman who had mild COVID-19 (a few samples of this study predate the infection). Cell type and time point are not known.

In this sample, this clonotype turned up many times. The chain recombines TRBV5-1 with TRBJ2-1; D is undetermined. Trimming took 0 bases from V and 6 from J, leaving 4 bases between them. The CDR3 length is 12 residues. The germline gives CDR1 SGHRS, CDR2 YFSETQ. The CDR3 coding sequence is TGCGCCAGCAGCTTGGTCGCCAATGAGCAGTTCTTC. Protein product: CASSLVANEQFF.

The chain links TRBV23-1 to TRBJ2-1, with D tentatively TRBD2 (6 bases). TRBV23-1 is filed as an ORF, its function uncertain. Trimming stripped 1 base from V and 6 bases from J, with 13 bases between. The CDR3 loop spans 15 amino acids. The CDR3: CASSQLTSSRNEQFF. CDR3 nucleotide sequence: TGCGCCAGCAGTCAATTGACTAGTTCGCGCAATGAGCAGTTCTTC.

This clonotype was seen a few times. The rearrangement uses TRBV5-1 and TRBJ2-1, with D possibly TRBD2 on 5 matching bases. Germline values: CDR1 SGHRS, CDR2 YFSETQ. V was trimmed by 5 bases and J by 0 bases, leaving 9 bases between them. The CDR3 runs to 14 residues. CDR3 coding DNA: TGCGCCAGCAGTTCCGAGGGCTCCTACAATGAGCAGTTCTTC. This translates into CASSSEGSYNEQFF.